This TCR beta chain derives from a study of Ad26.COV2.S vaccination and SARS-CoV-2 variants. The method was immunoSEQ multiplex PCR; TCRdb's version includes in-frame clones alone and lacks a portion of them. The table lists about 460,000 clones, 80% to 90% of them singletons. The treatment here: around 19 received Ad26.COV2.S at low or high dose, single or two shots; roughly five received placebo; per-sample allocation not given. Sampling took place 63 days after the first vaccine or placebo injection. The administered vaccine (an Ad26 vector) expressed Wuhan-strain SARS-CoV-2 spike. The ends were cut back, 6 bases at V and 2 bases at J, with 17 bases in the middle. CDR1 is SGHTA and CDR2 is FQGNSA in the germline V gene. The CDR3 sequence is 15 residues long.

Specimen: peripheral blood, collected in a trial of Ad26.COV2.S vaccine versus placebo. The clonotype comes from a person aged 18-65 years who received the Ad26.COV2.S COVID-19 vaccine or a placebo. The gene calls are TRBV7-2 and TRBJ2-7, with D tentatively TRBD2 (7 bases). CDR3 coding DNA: TGTGCCAGCAGTCCGAGGGGGGGAACTGCCTACGAGCAGTACTTC. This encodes CASSPRGGTAYEQYF. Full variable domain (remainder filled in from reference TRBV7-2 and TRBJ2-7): GAGVSQSPSNKVTEKGKDVELRCDPISGHTALYWYRQSLGQGLEFLIYFQGNSAPDKSGLPSDRFSAERTGGSVSTLTIQRTQQEDSAVYLCASSPRGGTAYEQYFGPGTRLTVT.